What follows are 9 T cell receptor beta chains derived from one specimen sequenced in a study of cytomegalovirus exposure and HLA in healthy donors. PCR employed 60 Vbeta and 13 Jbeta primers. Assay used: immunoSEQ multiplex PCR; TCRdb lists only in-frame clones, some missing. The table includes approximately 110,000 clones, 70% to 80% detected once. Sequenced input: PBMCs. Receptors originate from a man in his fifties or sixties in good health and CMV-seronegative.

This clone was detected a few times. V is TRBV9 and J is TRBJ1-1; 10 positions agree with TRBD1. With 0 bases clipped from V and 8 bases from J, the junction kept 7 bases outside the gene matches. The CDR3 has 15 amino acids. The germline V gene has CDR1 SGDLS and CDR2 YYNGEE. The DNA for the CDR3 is TGTGCCAGCAGCGTAGCTAGGGACAGGGGTAACGAAGCTTTCTTT. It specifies CASSVARDRGNEAFF.

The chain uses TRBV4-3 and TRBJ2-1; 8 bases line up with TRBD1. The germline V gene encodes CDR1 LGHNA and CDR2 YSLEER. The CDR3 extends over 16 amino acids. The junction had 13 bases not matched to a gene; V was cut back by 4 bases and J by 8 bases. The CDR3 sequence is CASSPDRDGVVDEQFF. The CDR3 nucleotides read TGCGCCAGCAGCCCGGACAGGGATGGGGTCGTCGATGAGCAGTTCTTC.

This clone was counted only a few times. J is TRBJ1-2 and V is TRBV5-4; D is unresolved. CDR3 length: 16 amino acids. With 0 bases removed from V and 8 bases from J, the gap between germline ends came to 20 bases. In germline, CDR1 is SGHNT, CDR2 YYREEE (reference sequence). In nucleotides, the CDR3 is TGTGCCAGCAGCTTGGACGGCGGCAGATCCGTAGGCGGCTACACCTTC. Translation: CASSLDGGRSVGGYTF.

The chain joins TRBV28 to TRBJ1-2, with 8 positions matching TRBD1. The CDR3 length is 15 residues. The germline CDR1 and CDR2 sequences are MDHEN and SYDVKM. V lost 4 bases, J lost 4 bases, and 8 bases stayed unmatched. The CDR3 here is CASSSSRGPVYGYTF. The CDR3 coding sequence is TGTGCCAGCAGTTCTTCCAGGGGGCCCGTCTATGGCTACACCTTC.

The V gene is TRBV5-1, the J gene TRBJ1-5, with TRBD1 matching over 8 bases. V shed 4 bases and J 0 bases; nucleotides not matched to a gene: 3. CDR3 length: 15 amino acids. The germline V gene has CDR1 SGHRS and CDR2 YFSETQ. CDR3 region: CASSPQGASNQPQHF. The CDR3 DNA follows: TGCGCCAGCAGCCCCCAGGGGGCTAGCAATCAGCCCCAGCATTTT.

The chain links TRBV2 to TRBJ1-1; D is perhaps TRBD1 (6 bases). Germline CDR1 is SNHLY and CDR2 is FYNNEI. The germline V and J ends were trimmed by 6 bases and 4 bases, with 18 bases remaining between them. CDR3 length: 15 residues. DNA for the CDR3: TGTGCCAGCAGGCCGAGGTCCAGGGGTGGCACTGAAGCTTTCTTT. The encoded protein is CASRPRSRGGTEAFF.

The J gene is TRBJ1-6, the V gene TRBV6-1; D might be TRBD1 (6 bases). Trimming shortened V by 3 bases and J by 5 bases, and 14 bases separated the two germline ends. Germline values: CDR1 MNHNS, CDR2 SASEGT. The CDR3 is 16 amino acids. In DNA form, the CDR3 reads TGTGCCAGCAGTGATTCGGGGGGCTGGGATAATTCACCCCTCCACTTT. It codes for CASSDSGGWDNSPLHF.

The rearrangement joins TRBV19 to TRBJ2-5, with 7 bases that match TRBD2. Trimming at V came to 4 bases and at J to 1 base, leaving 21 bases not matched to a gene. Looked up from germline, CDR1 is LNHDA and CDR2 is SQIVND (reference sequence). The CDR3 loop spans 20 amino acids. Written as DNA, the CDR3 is TGTGCCAGTAGTACCTCTTTAAGGACGGAATACAGCGGGGTCCAAGAGACCCAGTACTTC. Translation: CASSTSLRTEYSGVQETQYF.

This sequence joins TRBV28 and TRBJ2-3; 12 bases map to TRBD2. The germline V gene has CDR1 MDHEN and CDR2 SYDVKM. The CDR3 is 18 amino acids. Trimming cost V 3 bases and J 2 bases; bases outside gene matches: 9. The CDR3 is CASSFSTSGGFITDTQYF. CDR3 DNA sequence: TGTGCCAGCAGTTTTAGTACTAGCGGGGGGTTTATCACAGATACGCAGTATTTT. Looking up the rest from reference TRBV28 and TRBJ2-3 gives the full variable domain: DVKVTQSSRYLVKRTGEKVFLECVQDMDHENMFWYRQDPGLGLRLIYFSYDVKMKEKGDIPEGYSVSREKKERFSLILESASTNQTSMYLCASSFSTSGGFITDTQYFGPGTRLTVL.